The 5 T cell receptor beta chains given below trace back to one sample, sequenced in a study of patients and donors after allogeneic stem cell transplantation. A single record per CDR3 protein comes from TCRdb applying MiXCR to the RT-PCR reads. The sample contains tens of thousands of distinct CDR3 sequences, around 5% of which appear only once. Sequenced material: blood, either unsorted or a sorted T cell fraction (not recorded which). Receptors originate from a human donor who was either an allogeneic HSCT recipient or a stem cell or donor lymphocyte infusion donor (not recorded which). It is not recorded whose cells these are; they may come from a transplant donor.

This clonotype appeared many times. The CDR3 loop reads CASSRDGTDTQYF. The CDR3 DNA follows: TGTGCCAGCAGCAGAGACGGCACAGATACGCAGTATTTT. The genes are TRBV7-9 and TRBJ2-3; D is ambiguous. Germline values: CDR1 SEHNR, CDR2 FQNEAQ (reference sequence). The CDR3 is 13 amino acids. Trimming shortened V by 5 bases and J by 1 base, and 7 bases separated the two germline ends.

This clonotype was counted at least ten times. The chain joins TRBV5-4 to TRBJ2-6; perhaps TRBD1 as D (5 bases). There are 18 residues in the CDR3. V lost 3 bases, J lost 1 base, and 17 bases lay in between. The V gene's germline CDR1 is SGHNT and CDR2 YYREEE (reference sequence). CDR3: CASSSVPSGLSGANVLTF. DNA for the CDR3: TGTGCCAGCAGCTCTGTCCCTTCAGGGCTGTCTGGGGCCAACGTCCTGACTTTC. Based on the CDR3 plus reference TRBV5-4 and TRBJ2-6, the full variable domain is ETGVTQSPTHLIKTRGQQVTLRCSSQSGHNTVSWYQQALGQGPQFIFQYYREEENGRGNFPPRFSGLQFPNYSSELNVNALELDDSALYLCASSSVPSGLSGANVLTFGAGSRLTVL.

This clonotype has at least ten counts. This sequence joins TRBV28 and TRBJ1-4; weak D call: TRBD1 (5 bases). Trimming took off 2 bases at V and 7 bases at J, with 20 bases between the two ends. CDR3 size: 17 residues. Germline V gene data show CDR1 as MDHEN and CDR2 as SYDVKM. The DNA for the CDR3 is TGTGCCAGCAGTTTAGGGGGGATAATCGGTGGCGGTGAAAAACTGTTTTTT. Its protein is CASSLGGIIGGGEKLFF. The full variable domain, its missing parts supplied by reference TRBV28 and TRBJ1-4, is DVKVTQSSRYLVKRTGEKVFLECVQDMDHENMFWYRQDPGLGLRLIYFSYDVKMKEKGDIPEGYSVSREKKERFSLILESASTNQTSMYLCASSLGGIIGGGEKLFFGSGTQLSVL.

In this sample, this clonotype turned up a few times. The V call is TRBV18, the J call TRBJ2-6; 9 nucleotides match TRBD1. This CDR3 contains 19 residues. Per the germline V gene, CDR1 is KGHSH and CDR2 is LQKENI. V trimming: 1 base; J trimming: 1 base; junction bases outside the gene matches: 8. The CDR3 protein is CASSPLAQGQGSGANVLTF. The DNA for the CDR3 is TGTGCCAGCTCACCACTTGCGCAGGGACAGGGTTCTGGGGCCAACGTCCTGACTTTC.

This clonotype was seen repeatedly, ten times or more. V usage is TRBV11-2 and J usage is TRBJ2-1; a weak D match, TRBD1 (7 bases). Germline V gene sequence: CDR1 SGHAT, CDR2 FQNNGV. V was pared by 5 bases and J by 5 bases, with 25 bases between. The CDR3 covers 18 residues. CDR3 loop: CASSNGGWGQPLNNEQFF. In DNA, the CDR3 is TGTGCCAGCAGCAACGGGGGTTGGGGACAGCCCTTAAACAATGAGCAGTTCTTC.